A single T cell receptor beta chain is shown here with its context. The sample originates from a study of blood T cell repertoires in COVID-19. On the study more broadly: In each case, the material was cDNA or gDNA derived from T cells, B-cell-depleted T cells, or PBMCs.

Data came from immunoSEQ multiplex PCR; TCRdb stores just in-frame clones and leaves some out. Among some 70,000 clones listed, 90% were seen once. Trimming removed 2 bases from V and 0 bases from J, with 9 bases in between. This CDR3 comprises 14 residues. Germline CDR1 SGHRS, CDR2 YFSETQ. The TCR sequence derives from a woman aged 80 or over with active COVID-19. The sample consisted of peripheral blood. V usage is TRBV5-1 and J usage is TRBJ2-7; D might be TRBD1 (5 bases). The CDR3 coding sequence is TGCGCCAGCAGCTTTCTCGACAGCTCCTACGAGCAGTACTTC. Translating it yields CASSFLDSSYEQYF.